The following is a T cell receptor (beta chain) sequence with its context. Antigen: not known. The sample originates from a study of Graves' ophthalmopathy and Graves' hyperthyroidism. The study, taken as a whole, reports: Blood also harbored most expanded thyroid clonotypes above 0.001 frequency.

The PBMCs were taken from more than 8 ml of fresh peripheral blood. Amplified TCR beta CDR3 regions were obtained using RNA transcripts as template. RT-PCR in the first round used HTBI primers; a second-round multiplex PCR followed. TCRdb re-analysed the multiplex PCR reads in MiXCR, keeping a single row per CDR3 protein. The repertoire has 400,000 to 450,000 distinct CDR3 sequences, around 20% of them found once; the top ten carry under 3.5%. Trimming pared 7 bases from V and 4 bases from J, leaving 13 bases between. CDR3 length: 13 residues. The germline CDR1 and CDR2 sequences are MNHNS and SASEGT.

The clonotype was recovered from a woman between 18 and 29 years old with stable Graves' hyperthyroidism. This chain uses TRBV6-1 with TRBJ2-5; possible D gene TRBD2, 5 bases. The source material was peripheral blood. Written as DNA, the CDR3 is TGTGCCAGCACCCAAGGGAGTCGAGAGACCCAGTACTTC. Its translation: CASTQGSRETQYF.